This record concerns one T cell receptor (beta chain) sequence. The data derive from a study of blood T cell repertoires in COVID-19. Profiled with immunoSEQ multiplex PCR; TCRdb holds only in-frame clones, not every one. Of about 330,000 clones listed, more than 85% were seen once; the top ten hold around 20%. In Cohort 3, a recovered donor had either two negative PCRs, clearance, or symptom resolution. Per germline, CDR1 LNHNV and CDR2 YYDKDF (reference sequence). After removal of 5 bases from V and 8 bases from J, the junction contained 3 bases not matched to a gene. The CDR3 is 13 amino acids. The rearrangement links TRBV15 to TRBJ1-4, with 9 bases lining up with TRBD1. The sequenced sample consisted of PBMCs or T cells enriched from blood (not recorded which). The receptor comes from a young woman who had recovered from COVID-19. The CDR3 is CATSGTGSEKLFF. CDR3 DNA: TGTGCCACCAGCGGGACAGGGTCGGAAAAACTGTTTTTT.